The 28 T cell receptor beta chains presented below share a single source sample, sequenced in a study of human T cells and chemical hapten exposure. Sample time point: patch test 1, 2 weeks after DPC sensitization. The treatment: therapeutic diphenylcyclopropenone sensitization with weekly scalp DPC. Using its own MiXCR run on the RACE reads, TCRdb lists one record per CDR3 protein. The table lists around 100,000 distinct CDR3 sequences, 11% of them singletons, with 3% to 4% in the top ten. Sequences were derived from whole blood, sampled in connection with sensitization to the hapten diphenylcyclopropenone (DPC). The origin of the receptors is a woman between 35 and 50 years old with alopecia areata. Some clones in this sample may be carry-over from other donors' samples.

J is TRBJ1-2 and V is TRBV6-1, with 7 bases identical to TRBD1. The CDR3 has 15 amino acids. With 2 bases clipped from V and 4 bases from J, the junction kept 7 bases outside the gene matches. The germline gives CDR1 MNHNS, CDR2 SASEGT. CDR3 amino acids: CASSESGRGSYGYTF. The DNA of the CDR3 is TGTGCCAGCAGTGAATCGGGCAGGGGGAGCTATGGCTACACCTTC.

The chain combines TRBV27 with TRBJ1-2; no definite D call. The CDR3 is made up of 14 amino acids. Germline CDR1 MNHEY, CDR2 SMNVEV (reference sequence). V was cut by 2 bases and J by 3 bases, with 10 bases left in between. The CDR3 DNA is TGTGCCAGCAGTTTAAAGCCCTTATACTATGGCTACACCTTC. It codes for CASSLKPLYYGYTF.

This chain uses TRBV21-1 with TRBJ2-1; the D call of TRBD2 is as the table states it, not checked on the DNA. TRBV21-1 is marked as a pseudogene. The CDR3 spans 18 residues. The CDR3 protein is CASSKDREGLATYNEQFF. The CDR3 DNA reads TGTGCCAGCAGCAAAGATCGAGAGGGACTAGCTACGTACAATGAGCAGTTCTTC.

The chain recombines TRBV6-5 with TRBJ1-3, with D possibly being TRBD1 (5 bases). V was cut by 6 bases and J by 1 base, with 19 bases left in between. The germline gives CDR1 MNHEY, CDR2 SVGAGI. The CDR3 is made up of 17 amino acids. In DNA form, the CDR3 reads TGTGCCAGCAGAAGGGGCCCGTGGTGGGAGTCTGGAAACACCATATATTTT. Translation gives CASRRGPWWESGNTIYF.

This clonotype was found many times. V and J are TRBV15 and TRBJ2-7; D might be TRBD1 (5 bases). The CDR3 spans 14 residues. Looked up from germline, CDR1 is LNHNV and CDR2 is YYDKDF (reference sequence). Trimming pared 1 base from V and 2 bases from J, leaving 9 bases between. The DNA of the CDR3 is TGTGCCACCAGCAGAGGAGGACACCCCTACGAGCAGTACTTC. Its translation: CATSRGGHPYEQYF.

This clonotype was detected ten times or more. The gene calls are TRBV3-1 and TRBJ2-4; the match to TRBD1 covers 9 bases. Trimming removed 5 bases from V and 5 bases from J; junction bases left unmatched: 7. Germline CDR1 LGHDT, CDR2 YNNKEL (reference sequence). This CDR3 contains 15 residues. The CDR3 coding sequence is TGTGCCAGCAGCATAAACAGGGGGCGAGAAAACATTCAGTACTTC. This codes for CASSINRGRENIQYF.

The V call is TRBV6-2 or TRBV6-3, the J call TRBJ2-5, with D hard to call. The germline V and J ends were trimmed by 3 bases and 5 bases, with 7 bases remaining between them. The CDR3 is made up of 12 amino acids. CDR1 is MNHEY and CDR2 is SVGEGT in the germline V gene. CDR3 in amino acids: CASSYFKETQYF. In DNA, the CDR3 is TGTGCCAGCAGTTATTTTAAGGAGACCCAGTACTTC.

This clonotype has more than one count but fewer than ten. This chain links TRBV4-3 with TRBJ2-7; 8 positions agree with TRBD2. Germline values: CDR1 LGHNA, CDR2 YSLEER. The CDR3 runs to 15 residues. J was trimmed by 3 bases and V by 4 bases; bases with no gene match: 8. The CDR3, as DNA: TGCGCCAGCAGCCCCAAGCGGGAGCCAATCTACGAGCAGTACTTC. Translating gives CASSPKREPIYEQYF.

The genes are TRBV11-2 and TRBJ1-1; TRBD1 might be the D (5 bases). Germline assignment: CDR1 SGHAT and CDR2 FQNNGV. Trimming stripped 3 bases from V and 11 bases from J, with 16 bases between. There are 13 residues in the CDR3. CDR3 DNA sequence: TGTGCCAGCAGCTTCCTTGGGGCTATGCGGGCTTTCTTT. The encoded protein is CASSFLGAMRAFF.

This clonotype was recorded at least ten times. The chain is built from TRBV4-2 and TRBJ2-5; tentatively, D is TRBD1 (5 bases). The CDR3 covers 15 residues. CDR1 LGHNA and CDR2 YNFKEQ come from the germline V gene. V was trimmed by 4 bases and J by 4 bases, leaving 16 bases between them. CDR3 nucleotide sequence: TGTGCCAGCAGCCTCCGGGCAGGGCAGTTAGAGACCCAGTACTTC. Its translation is CASSLRAGQLETQYF.

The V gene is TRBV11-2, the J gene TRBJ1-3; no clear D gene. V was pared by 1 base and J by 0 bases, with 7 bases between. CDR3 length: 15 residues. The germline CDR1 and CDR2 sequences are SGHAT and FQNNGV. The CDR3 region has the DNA TGTGCCAGCAGCTTAGGAGGGAACTCTGGAAACACCATATATTTT. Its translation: CASSLGGNSGNTIYF. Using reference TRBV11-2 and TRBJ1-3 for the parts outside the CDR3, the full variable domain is EAGVAQSPRYKIIEKRQSVAFWCNPISGHATLYWYQQILGQGPKLLIQFQNNGVVDDSQLPKDRFSAERLKGVDSTLKIQPAKLEDSAVYLCASSLGGNSGNTIYFGEGSWLTVV.

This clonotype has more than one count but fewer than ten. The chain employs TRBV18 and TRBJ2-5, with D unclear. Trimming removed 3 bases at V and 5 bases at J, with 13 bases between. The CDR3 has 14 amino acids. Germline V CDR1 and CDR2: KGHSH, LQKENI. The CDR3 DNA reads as TGTGCCAGCTCACCTGGATCCAGCCGGGAGACCCAGTACTTC. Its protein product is CASSPGSSRETQYF.

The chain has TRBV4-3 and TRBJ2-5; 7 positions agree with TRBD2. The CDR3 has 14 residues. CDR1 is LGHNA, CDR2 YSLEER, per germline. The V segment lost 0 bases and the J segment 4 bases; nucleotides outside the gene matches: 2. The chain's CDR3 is CASSQEAGLETQYF. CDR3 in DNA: TGCGCCAGCAGCCAAGAAGCGGGGTTAGAGACCCAGTACTTC.

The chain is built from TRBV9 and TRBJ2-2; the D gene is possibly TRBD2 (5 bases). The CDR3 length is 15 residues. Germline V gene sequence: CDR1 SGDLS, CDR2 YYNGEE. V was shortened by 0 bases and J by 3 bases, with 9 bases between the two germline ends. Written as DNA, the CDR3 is TGTGCCAGCAGCGTAGAAGGAGGCTACACCGGGGAGCTGTTTTTT. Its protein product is CASSVEGGYTGELFF. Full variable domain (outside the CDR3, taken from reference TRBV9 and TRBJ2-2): DSGVTQTPKHLITATGQRVTLRCSPRSGDLSVYWYQQSLDQGLQFLIQYYNGEERAKGNILERFSAQQFPDLHSELNLSSLELGDSALYFCASSVEGGYTGELFFGEGSRLTVL.

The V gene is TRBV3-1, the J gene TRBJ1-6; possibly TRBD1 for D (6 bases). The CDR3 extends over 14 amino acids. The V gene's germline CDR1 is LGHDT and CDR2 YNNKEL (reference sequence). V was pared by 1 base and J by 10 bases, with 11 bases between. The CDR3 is CASSQVSGESPLHF. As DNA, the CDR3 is TGTGCCAGCAGCCAAGTCTCAGGGGAGTCACCCCTCCACTTT.

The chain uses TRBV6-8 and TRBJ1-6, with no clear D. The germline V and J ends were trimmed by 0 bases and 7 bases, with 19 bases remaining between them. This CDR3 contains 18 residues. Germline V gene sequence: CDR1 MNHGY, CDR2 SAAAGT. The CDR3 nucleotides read TGTGCCAGCAGTTACTCGATTAGCTATCGACGGCGGAATTCACCCCTCCACTTT. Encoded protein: CASSYSISYRRRNSPLHF.

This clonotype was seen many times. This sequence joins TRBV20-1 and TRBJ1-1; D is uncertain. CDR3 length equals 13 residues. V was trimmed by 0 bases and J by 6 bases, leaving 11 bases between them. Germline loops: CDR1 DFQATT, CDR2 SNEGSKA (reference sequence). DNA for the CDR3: TGCAGTGCTAGAGATCGAGGCGGGGCTGAAGCTTTCTTT. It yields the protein CSARDRGGAEAFF.

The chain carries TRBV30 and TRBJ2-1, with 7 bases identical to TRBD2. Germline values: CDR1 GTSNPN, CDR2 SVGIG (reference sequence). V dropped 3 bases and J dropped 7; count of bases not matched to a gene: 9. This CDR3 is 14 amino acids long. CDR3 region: CAWSLGTKLNEQFF. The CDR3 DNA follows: TGTGCCTGGAGCCTCGGGACTAAACTTAATGAGCAGTTCTTC.

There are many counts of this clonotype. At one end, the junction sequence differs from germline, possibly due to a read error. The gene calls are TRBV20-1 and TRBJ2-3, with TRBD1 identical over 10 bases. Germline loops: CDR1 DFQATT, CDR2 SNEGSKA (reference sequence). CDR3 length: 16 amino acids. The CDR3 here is CSAGDRGRSSTDTQYF. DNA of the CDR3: TGCAGTGCTGGAGACAGGGGGCGATCCAGCACAGATACGCAGTATTTT.

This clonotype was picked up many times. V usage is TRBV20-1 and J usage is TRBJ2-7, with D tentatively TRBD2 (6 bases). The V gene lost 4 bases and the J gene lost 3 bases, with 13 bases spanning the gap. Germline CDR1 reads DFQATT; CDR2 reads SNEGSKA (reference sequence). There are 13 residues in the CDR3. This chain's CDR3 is CSATDTGDYEQYF. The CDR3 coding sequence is TGCAGTGCTACGGACACGGGAGACTACGAGCAGTACTTC.

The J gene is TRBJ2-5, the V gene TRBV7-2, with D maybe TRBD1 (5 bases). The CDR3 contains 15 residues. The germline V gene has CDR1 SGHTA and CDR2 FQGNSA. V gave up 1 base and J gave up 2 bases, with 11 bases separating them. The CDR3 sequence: CASSLGRAQQETQYF. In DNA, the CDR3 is TGTGCCAGCAGCTTAGGCAGGGCCCAACAAGAGACCCAGTACTTC.

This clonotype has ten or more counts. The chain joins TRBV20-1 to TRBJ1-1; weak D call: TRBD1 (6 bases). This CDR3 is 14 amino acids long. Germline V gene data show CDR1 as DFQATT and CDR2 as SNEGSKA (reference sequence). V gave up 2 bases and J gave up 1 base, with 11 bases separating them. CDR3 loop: CSARSPDRNTEAFF. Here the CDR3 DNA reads TGCAGTGCTAGATCCCCGGACAGGAACACTGAAGCTTTCTTT.

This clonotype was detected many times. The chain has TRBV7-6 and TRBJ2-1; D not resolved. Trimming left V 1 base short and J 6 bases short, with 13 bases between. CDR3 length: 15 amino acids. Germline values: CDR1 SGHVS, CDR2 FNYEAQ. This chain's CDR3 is CASSLGTLPSNEQFF. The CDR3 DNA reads TGTGCCAGCAGCTTAGGGACGCTGCCCTCCAATGAGCAGTTCTTC.

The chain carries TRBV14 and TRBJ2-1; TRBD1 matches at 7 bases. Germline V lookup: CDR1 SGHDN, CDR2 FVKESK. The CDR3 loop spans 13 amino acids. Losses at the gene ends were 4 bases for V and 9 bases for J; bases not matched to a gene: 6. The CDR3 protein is CASSRVRDSEQFF. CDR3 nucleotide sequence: TGTGCCAGCAGCCGTGTCAGGGACAGTGAGCAGTTCTTC.

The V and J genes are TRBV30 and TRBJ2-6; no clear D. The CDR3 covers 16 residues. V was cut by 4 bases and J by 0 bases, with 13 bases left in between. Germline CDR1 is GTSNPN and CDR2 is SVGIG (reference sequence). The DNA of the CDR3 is TGTGCCTGGACCGCCGGGTCCAGCTCTGGGGCCAACGTCCTGACTTTC. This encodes CAWTAGSSSGANVLTF.

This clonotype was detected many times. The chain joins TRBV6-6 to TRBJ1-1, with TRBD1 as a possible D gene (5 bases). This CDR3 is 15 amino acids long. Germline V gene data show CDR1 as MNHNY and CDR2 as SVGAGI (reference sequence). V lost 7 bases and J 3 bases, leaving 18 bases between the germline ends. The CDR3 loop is CASIPPGLLDTEAFF. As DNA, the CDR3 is TGTGCCAGCATACCCCCAGGGTTGTTAGACACTGAAGCTTTCTTT.

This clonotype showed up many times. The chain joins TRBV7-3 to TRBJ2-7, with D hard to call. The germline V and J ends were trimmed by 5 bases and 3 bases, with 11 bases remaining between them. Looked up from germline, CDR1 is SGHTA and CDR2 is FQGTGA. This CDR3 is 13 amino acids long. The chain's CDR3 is CASSQWAYYEQYF. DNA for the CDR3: TGTGCCAGCAGCCAATGGGCCTACTACGAGCAGTACTTC.

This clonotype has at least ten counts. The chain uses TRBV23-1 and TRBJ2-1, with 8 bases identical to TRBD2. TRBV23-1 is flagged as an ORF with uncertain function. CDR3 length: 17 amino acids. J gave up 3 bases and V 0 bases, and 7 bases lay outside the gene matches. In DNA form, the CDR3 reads TGCGCCAGCAGTCAATCCCCCGGGAGCGGGGGCTACAATGAGCAGTTCTTC. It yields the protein CASSQSPGSGGYNEQFF.